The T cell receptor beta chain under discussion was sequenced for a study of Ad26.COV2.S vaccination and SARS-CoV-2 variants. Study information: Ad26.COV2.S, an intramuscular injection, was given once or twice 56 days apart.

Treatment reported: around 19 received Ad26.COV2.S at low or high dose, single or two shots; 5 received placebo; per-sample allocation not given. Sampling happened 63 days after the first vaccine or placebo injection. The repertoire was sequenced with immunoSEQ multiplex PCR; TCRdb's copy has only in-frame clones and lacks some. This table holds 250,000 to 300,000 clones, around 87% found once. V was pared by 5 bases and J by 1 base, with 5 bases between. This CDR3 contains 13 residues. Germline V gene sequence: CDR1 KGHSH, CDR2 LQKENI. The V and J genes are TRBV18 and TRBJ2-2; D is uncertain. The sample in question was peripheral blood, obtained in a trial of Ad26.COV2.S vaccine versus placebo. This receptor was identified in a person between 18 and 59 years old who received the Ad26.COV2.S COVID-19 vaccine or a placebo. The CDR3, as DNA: TGTGCCAGCTCAACGGGGAACACCGGGGAGCTGTTTTTT. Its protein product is CASSTGNTGELFF.